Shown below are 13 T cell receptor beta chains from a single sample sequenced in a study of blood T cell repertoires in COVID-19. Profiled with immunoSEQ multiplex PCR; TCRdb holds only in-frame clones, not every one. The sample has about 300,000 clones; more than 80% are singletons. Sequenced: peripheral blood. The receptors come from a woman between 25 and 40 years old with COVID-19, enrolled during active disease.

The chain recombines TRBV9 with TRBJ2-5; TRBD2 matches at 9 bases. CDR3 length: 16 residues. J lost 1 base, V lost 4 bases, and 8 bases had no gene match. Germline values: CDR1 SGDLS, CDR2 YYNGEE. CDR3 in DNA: TGTGCCAGCAGCCCAGGGCTAGCGGGAACCCAAGAGACCCAGTACTTC. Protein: CASSPGLAGTQETQYF.

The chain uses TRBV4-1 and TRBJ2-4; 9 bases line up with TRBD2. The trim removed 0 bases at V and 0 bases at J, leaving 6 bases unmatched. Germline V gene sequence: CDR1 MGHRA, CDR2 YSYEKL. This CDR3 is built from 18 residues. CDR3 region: CASSQEAGGSLAKNIQYF. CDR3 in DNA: TGCGCCAGCAGCCAAGAGGCGGGAGGGTCTTTAGCCAAAAACATTCAGTACTTC.

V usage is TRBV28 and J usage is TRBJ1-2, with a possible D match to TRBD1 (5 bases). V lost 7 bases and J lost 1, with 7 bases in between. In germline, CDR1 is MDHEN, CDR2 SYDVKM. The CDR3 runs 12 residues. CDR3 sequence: CASMDNNYGYTF. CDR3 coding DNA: TGTGCCAGCATGGACAATAACTATGGCTACACCTTC.

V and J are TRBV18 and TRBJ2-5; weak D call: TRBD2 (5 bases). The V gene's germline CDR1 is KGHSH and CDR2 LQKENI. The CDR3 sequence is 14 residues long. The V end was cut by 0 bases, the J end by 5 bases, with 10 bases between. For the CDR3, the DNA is TGTGCCAGCTCACCACCGTCGGGGTTGGAGACCCAGTACTTC. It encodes CASSPPSGLETQYF.

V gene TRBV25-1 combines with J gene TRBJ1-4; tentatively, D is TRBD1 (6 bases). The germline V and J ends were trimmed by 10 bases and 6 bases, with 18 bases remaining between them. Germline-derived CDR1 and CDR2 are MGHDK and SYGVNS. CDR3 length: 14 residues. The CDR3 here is CAIPFRAGDEKLFF. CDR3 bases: TGTGCCATCCCCTTTCGGGCAGGGGATGAAAAACTGTTTTTT.

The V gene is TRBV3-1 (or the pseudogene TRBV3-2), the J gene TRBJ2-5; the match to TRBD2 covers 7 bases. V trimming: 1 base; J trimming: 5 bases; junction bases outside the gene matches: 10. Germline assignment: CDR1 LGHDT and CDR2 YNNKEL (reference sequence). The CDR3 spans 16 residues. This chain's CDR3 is CASSQGLAALGETQYF. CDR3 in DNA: TGTGCCAGCAGCCAAGGGCTAGCGGCGTTGGGGGAGACCCAGTACTTC.

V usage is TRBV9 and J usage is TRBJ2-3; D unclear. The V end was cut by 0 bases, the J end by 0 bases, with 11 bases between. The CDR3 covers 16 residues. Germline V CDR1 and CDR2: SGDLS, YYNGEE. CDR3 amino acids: CASSVVERLSTDTQYF. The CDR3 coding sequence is TGTGCCAGCAGCGTAGTCGAGAGATTGAGCACAGATACGCAGTATTTT. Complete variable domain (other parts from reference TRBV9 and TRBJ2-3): DSGVTQTPKHLITATGQRVTLRCSPRSGDLSVYWYQQSLDQGLQFLIQYYNGEERAKGNILERFSAQQFPDLHSELNLSSLELGDSALYFCASSVVERLSTDTQYFGPGTRLTVL.

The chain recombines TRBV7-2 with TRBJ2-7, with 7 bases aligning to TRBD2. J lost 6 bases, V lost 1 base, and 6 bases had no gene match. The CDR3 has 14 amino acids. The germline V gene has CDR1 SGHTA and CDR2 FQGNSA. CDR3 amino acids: CASSLESSGREQYF. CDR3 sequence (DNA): TGTGCCAGCAGCTTAGAGTCTAGCGGTCGCGAGCAGTACTTC.

This CDR3 reads CASSPFWGGQGYEQFF. The CDR3 coding sequence is TGTGCCAGCAGCCCATTCTGGGGGGGACAGGGCTATGAGCAGTTCTTC. The V call is TRBV14, the J call TRBJ2-1; 9 nucleotides agree with TRBD1. The CDR3 spans 16 residues. Germline CDR1 SGHDN, CDR2 FVKESK. V shed 4 bases and J 8 bases; nucleotides not matched to a gene: 12.

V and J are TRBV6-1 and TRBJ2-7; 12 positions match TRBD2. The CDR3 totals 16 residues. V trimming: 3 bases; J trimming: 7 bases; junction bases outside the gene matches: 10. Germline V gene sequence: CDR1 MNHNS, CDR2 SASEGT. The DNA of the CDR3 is TGTGCCAGCAGTGACCTAGCGGGAGGGCGAAAGGGTGAGCAGTACTTC. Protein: CASSDLAGGRKGEQYF.

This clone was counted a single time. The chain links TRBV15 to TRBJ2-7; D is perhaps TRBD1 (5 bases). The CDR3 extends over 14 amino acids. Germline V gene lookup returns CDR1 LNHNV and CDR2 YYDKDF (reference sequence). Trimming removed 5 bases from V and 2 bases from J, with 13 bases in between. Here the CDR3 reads CATSPQTVTYEQYF. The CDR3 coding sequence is TGTGCCACCAGCCCTCAGACAGTCACCTACGAGCAGTACTTC.

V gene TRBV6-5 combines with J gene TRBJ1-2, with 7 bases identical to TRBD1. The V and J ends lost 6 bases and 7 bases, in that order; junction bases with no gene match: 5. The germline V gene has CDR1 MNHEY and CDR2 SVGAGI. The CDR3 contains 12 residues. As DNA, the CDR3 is TGTGCCAGCAGCAGGACAGGCGCTGGCTACACCTTC. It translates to CASSRTGAGYTF.

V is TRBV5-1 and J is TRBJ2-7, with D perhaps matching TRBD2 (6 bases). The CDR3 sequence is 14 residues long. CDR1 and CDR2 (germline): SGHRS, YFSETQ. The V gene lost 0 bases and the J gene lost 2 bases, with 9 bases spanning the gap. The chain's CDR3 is CASSLGAGPYEQYF. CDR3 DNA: TGCGCCAGCAGCTTGGGTGCGGGGCCCTACGAGCAGTACTTC.